These 7 T cell receptor beta chains originate from one sample sequenced in a study of cytomegalovirus exposure and HLA in healthy donors. The PCR was carried out with 60 Vbeta primers and 13 Jbeta primers. Only in-frame clones appear in the TCRdb table, and some are missing; sequencing was by immunoSEQ multiplex PCR. Of more than 75,000 clones listed, 70% to 80% are singletons. The sample consisted of PBMCs. Receptors were obtained from a man aged 40-50 years in good health and CMV-seropositive.

This chain joins TRBV5-1 and TRBJ2-2; 7 bases align to TRBD1. Looked up from germline, CDR1 is SGHRS and CDR2 is YFSETQ. This CDR3 is 15 amino acids long. Germline trimming cut 4 bases from V and 6 bases from J; bases unmatched to any gene: 9. DNA of the CDR3: TGCGCCAGCAGCGGACCGGGACAGAAATCCGGGGAGCTGTTTTTT. Its protein product is CASSGPGQKSGELFF.

This chain links TRBV9 with TRBJ1-6, with no clear D. The CDR3 has 16 residues. Germline V gene sequence: CDR1 SGDLS, CDR2 YYNGEE. Trimming cost V 0 bases and J 10 bases, with 17 bases left between them. The chain's CDR3 is CASSVDSLVDNSPLHF. CDR3 nucleotides: TGTGCCAGCAGCGTAGACAGCCTCGTCGACAACTCACCCCTCCACTTT.

J is TRBJ2-2 and V is TRBV15, with TRBD2 matching over 10 bases. The trim removed 0 bases at V and 5 bases at J, leaving 6 bases unmatched. The CDR3 loop spans 17 amino acids. CDR1 and CDR2 from the germline V gene are LNHNV and YYDKDF (reference sequence). Here the CDR3 reads CATSRDKRGGLTGELFF. The CDR3, as DNA: TGTGCCACCAGCAGAGATAAGCGGGGGGGTCTGACCGGGGAGCTGTTTTTT.

The chain uses TRBV28 and TRBJ2-3, with a weak D call TRBD2 (6 bases). This CDR3 is 15 amino acids long. V was trimmed by 5 bases and J by 2 bases, leaving 14 bases between them. The germline gives CDR1 MDHEN, CDR2 SYDVKM. This CDR3 reads CASSQPSALTDTQYF. Written as DNA, the CDR3 is TGTGCCAGCAGTCAACCTAGCGCTCTCACAGATACGCAGTATTTT.

This clone showed up just once. This chain uses TRBV11-2 with TRBJ1-1; the match to TRBD1 covers 11 bases. Germline values: CDR1 SGHAT, CDR2 FQNNGV. This CDR3 is 16 amino acids long. Trimming cost V 3 bases and J 0 bases; bases outside gene matches: 3. In DNA, the CDR3 is TGTGCCAGCAGCTTGTGGACAGGGGGCCTGAACACTGAAGCTTTCTTT. Protein: CASSLWTGGLNTEAFF.

This clone was detected a few times. This chain uses TRBV5-1 with TRBJ1-1, with 11 bases lining up with TRBD1. CDR1 is SGHRS and CDR2 is YFSETQ in the germline V gene. This CDR3 spans 14 amino acids. The V and J ends lost 3 bases and 4 bases, in that order; junction bases with no gene match: 2. The CDR3 reads CASSSGQGVTEAFF. DNA of the CDR3: TGCGCCAGCAGCTCGGGACAGGGGGTCACTGAAGCTTTCTTT.

This rearrangement joins TRBV14 to TRBJ2-7, with D perhaps TRBD1 (6 bases). V lost 8 bases and J 2 bases, leaving 25 bases between the germline ends. Per germline, CDR1 SGHDN and CDR2 FVKESK. This CDR3 spans 17 amino acids. CDR3: CASLAALFIGQTYEQYF. The CDR3 bases are TGTGCCAGCCTAGCTGCGTTATTTATAGGACAGACCTACGAGCAGTACTTC.